These 20 T cell receptor beta chains originate from one sample sequenced in a study of T cell changes during pregnancy in multiple sclerosis (dated by TCRdb to about 2019). Libraries were built with the immunoSEQ multiplex PCR assay. Imported from immuneACCESS, the table was reduced by TCRdb to in-frame sequences with V and J called. These copies leave out some clones; in studies compared against another copy, an unresolved V gene accounts for under half, and the cause of the remainder is not known. This sample is represented by tens of thousands of clones; more than 85% of them were singletons. The leading ten clones occupy approximately 5.3% of the sample. The starting material was CD8+ T cells from peripheral blood mononuclear cells, obtained before pregnancy. Every receptor here comes from a female donor with multiple sclerosis, enrolled in a pregnancy study.

The chain combines TRBV13 with TRBJ1-2, with a weak D call TRBD1 (5 bases). Germline V gives CDR1 PRHDT, CDR2 FYEKMQ (reference sequence). V was clipped by 2 bases and J by 4 bases, with 14 bases between them. The length of the CDR3 is 15 residues. CDR3 sequence: CASSLFDSLPYGYTF. CDR3 DNA sequence: TGTGCCAGCAGCTTATTCGACAGCCTGCCCTATGGCTACACCTTC. Supplemented by reference TRBV13 and TRBJ1-2, the full variable domain reads AAGVIQSPRHLIKEKRETATLKCYPIPRHDTVYWYQQGPGQDPQFLISFYEKMQSDKGSIPDRFSAQQFSDYHSELNMSSLELGDSALYFCASSLFDSLPYGYTFGSGTRLTVV.

The chain employs TRBV4-2 and TRBJ2-1, with TRBD1 matching over 8 bases. The CDR3 sequence is 16 residues long. Germline CDR1 reads LGHNA; CDR2 reads YNFKEQ. The trim removed 4 bases at V and 6 bases at J, leaving 11 bases unmatched. Written as DNA, the CDR3 is TGTGCCAGCAGCCCACGGGAGACAGGGGTCCGCAATGAGCAGTTCTTC. Translated, it gives CASSPRETGVRNEQFF.

CDR3 residues: CASSVRQGWVFGANVLTF. The CDR3 bases are TGTGCCAGCAGTGTAAGACAGGGGTGGGTCTTTGGGGCCAACGTCCTGACTTTC. V gene TRBV6-1 combines with J gene TRBJ2-6; 8 bases agree with TRBD1. The CDR3 covers 18 residues. V shed 4 bases, J shed 3 bases, and the junction held 11 bases outside the gene matches. The germline V gene has CDR1 MNHNS and CDR2 SASEGT.

This clone was observed once. The V call is TRBV9, the J call TRBJ1-4, with D perhaps matching TRBD1 (5 bases). V gave up 0 bases and J gave up 6 bases, with 15 bases separating them. CDR1 is SGDLS, CDR2 YYNGEE, per germline. The CDR3 length is 16 residues. CDR3 bases: TGTGCCAGCAGCGTAGGAGGCCAGGGTCGGGATGAAAAACTGTTTTTT. It translates to CASSVGGQGRDEKLFF. The full variable domain, rest sourced from reference TRBV9 and TRBJ1-4, is DSGVTQTPKHLITATGQRVTLRCSPRSGDLSVYWYQQSLDQGLQFLIQYYNGEERAKGNILERFSAQQFPDLHSELNLSSLELGDSALYFCASSVGGQGRDEKLFFGSGTQLSVL.

This clone was found once. V and J are TRBV15 and TRBJ1-1; the match to TRBD1 covers 9 bases. V was clipped by 5 bases and J by 2 bases; unmatched bases: 15. Germline V CDR1 and CDR2: LNHNV, YYDKDF (reference sequence). The CDR3 has 18 amino acids. The CDR3 DNA reads TGTGCCACCAGCCCCCGCCCGCCGACAGGGGGTACAAACACTGAAGCTTTCTTT. Its translation: CATSPRPPTGGTNTEAFF. Complete variable domain (other parts from reference TRBV15 and TRBJ1-1): DAMVIQNPRYQVTQFGKPVTLSCSQTLNHNVMYWYQQKSSQAPKLLFHYYDKDFNNEADTPDNFQSRRPNTSFCFLDIRSPGLGDTAMYLCATSPRPPTGGTNTEAFFGQGTRLTVV.

The rearrangement uses TRBV11-2 and TRBJ2-5; D not certain. V dropped 3 bases and J dropped 5 bases, with 13 bases sitting between them. The germline V gene has CDR1 SGHAT and CDR2 FQNNGV. CDR3 size: 14 residues. The CDR3 nucleotides are TGTGCCAGCAGCTTGATTCAGGCCGTCGAGACCCAGTACTTC. It yields the protein CASSLIQAVETQYF.

The chain links TRBV7-9 to TRBJ1-1, with D uncertain. V was clipped by 2 bases and J by 7 bases, with 11 bases between them. The germline V gene has CDR1 SEHNR and CDR2 FQNEAQ (reference sequence). The CDR3 is 13 residues long. CDR3 in DNA: TGTGCCAGCAGCTTAAGAGATAATGGTGAAGCTTTCTTT. This translates into CASSLRDNGEAFF.

The rearrangement links TRBV6-1 to TRBJ1-5; 9 nucleotides line up with TRBD1. Germline CDR1 and CDR2: MNHNS and SASEGT. This CDR3 has 15 residues. Trimming cost V 8 bases and J 6 bases; bases outside gene matches: 11. CDR3 nucleotide sequence: TGTGCCAGCTGTCAAAGGGGACAGGGCTGTCAGCCCCAGCATTTT. Translating gives CASCQRGQGCQPQHF.

The chain recombines TRBV9 with TRBJ2-3; no clear D. Germline V gives CDR1 SGDLS, CDR2 YYNGEE. The germline V and J ends were trimmed by 3 bases and 4 bases, with 12 bases remaining between them. This CDR3 has 14 amino acids. The chain's CDR3 is CASSASFGSDTQYF. The CDR3 nucleotides read TGTGCCAGCAGCGCCTCTTTCGGGTCAGATACGCAGTATTTT.

The V gene is TRBV11-2, the J gene TRBJ1-5; D unclear. The CDR3 contains 16 residues. Germline V gives CDR1 SGHAT, CDR2 FQNNGV. Trimming stripped 0 bases from V and 2 bases from J, with 11 bases between. The CDR3: CASSLDAQRGNQPQHF. The DNA for the CDR3 is TGTGCCAGCAGCTTAGACGCACAGAGGGGCAATCAGCCCCAGCATTTT.

V gene TRBV5-4 combines with J gene TRBJ1-1, with D possibly matching TRBD1 (6 bases). V lost 4 bases, J lost 5 bases, and 12 bases lay in between. The germline gives CDR1 SGHNT, CDR2 YYREEE (reference sequence). CDR3 length equals 13 residues. The CDR3 loop reads CASSVGGGTEAFF. CDR3 nucleotide sequence: TGTGCCAGCAGCGTAGGGGGGGGGACTGAAGCTTTCTTT. The full variable domain, with the rest looked up from reference TRBV5-4 and TRBJ1-1, is ETGVTQSPTHLIKTRGQQVTLRCSSQSGHNTVSWYQQALGQGPQFIFQYYREEENGRGNFPPRFSGLQFPNYSSELNVNALELDDSALYLCASSVGGGTEAFFGQGTRLTVV.

The rearrangement uses TRBV9 and TRBJ2-7, with TRBD1 identical over 8 bases. This CDR3 spans 15 amino acids. Looked up from germline, CDR1 is SGDLS and CDR2 is YYNGEE. Trimming cost V 0 bases and J 2 bases; bases outside gene matches: 4. CDR3 region: CASSVGQGLTYEQYF. The CDR3 coding sequence is TGTGCCAGCAGCGTAGGACAGGGGTTAACCTACGAGCAGTACTTC.

The chain joins TRBV28 to TRBJ1-2; no clear D. V was cut by 3 bases and J by 3 bases, with 11 bases left in between. Germline V gene sequence: CDR1 MDHEN, CDR2 SYDVKM. This CDR3 is 14 amino acids long. The DNA for the CDR3 is TGTGCCAGCAGTTTTCTCGGGGAATACTATGGCTACACCTTC. Its translation is CASSFLGEYYGYTF.

CDR3 in DNA: TGCAGCGTTGTCCACAGGAACTATGGCTACACCTTC. Translation gives CSVVHRNYGYTF. V is TRBV29-1 and J is TRBJ1-2; D might be TRBD1 (5 bases). There are 12 residues in the CDR3. The V gene lost 4 bases and the J gene lost 2 bases, with 8 bases spanning the gap. Germline-derived CDR1 and CDR2 are SQVTM and ANQGSEA.

V gene TRBV7-9 combines with J gene TRBJ2-5; the D is unclear. The CDR3 runs 11 residues. Germline V gene lookup returns CDR1 SEHNR and CDR2 FQNEAQ (reference sequence). V was trimmed by 10 bases and J by 5 bases, leaving 11 bases between them. The CDR3 reads CAIPLGETQYF. The CDR3 DNA is TGTGCCATCCCTCTAGGCGAGACCCAGTACTTC.

The CDR3 region is CASSADTSYEQYF. The CDR3 DNA sequence: TGTGCCAGCAGCGCAGACACCTCCTACGAGCAGTACTTC. This rearrangement joins TRBV9 to TRBJ2-7; no firm D call. In germline, CDR1 is SGDLS, CDR2 YYNGEE. V lost 3 bases to trimming and J lost 0 bases, with 7 bases between them. The CDR3 contains 13 residues.

The chain links TRBV19 to TRBJ2-7; 12 bases fit TRBD2. The CDR3 spans 15 residues. Germline lookup yields CDR1 LNHDA and CDR2 SQIVND (reference sequence). V lost 5 bases and J lost 4; bases outside the gene matches: 6. CDR3 residues: CASSPTTSGGYEQYF. The CDR3 coding sequence is TGTGCCAGTAGTCCGACGACTAGCGGGGGATACGAGCAGTACTTC.

The rearrangement joins TRBV19 to TRBJ2-7, with 9 bases identical to TRBD1. Losses at the gene ends were 4 bases for V and 2 bases for J; bases not matched to a gene: 3. The germline CDR1 and CDR2 sequences are LNHDA and SQIVND (reference sequence). The CDR3 is 14 amino acids. The CDR3 region has the DNA TGTGCCAGTAGTACCGGGACAGGGACCTACGAGCAGTACTTC. Protein product: CASSTGTGTYEQYF.

The chain recombines TRBV10-1 with TRBJ1-3; D is uncertain. This CDR3 is 16 amino acids long. V lost 2 bases and J 2 bases, leaving 13 bases between the germline ends. Germline CDR1 is WNHNN and CDR2 is SYGVQD (reference sequence). The CDR3 bases are TGCGCCAGCAGTGAGGGACGGGGATGGGCTGGAAACACCATATATTTT. Translation gives CASSEGRGWAGNTIYF.

This clone was picked up a small number of times. The rearrangement uses TRBV2 and TRBJ2-7, with 8 bases lining up with TRBD1. CDR1 is SNHLY and CDR2 is FYNNEI in the germline V gene. The junction had 13 bases not matched to a gene; V was cut back by 2 bases and J by 7 bases. The CDR3 extends over 16 amino acids. CDR3 sequence reads: CASSESRGPTNDEQYF. CDR3 nucleotide sequence: TGTGCCAGCAGTGAAAGCAGGGGGCCTACGAATGATGAGCAGTACTTC.